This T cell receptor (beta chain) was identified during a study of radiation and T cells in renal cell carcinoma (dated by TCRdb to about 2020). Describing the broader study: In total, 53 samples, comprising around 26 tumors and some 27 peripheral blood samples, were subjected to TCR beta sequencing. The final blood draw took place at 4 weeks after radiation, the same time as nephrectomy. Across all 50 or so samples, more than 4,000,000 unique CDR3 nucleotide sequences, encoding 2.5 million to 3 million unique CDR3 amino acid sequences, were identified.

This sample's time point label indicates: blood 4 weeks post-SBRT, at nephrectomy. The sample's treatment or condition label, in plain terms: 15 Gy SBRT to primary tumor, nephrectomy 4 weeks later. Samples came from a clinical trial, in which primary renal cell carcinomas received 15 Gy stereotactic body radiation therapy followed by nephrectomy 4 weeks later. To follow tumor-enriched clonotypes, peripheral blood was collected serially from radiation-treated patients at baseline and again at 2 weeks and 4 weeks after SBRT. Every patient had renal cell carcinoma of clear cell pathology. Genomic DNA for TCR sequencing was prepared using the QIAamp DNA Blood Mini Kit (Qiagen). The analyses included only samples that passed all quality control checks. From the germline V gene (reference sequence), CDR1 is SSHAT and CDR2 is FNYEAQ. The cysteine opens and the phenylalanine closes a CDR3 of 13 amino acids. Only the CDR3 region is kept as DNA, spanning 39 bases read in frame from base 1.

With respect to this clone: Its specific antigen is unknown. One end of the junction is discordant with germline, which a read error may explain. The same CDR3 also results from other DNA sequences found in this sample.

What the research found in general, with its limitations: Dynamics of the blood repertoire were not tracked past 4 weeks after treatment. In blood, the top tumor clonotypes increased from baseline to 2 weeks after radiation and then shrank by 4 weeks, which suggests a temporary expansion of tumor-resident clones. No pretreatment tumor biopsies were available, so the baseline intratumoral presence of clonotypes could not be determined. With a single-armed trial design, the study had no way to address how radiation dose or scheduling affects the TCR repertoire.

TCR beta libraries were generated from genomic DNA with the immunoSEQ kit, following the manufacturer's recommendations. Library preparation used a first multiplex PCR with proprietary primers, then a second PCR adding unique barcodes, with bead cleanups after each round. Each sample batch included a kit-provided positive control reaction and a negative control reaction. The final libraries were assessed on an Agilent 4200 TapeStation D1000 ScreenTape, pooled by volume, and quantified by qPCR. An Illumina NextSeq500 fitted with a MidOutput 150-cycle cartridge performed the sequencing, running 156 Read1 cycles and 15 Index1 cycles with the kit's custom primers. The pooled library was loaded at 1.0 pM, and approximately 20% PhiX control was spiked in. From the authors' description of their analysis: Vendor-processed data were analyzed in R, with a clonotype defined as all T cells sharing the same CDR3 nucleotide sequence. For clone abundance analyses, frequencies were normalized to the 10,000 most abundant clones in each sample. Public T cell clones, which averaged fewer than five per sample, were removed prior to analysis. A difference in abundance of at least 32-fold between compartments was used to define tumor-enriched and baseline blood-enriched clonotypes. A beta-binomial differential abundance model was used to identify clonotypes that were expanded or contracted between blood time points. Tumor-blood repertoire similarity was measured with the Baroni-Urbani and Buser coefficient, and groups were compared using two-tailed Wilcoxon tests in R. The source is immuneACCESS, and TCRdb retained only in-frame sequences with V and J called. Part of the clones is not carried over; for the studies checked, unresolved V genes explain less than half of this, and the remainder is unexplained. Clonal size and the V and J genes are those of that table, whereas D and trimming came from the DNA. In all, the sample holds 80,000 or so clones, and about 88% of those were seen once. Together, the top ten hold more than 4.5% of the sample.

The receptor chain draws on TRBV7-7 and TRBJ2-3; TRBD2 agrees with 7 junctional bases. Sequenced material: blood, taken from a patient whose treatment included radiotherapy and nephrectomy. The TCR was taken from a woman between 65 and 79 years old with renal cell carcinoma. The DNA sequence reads TGTGCTAGCAGCTTCGGGGAGGGAGATACGCAGTATTTT. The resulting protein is CASSFGEGDTQYF. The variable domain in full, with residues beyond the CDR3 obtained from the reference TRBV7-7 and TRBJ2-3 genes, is GAGVSQSPRYKVTKRGQDVTLRCDPISSHATLYWYQQALGQGPEFLTYFNYEAQPDKSGLPSDRFSAERPEGSISTLTIQRTEQRDSAMYRCASSFGEGDTQYFGPGTRLTVL.